This is a list of T cell receptor beta chains from one sample in a study of blood T cell repertoires in COVID-19. Clones were read by immunoSEQ multiplex PCR, and TCRdb kept only the in-frame ones, dropping some. The data contain fewer than 150,000 clones, roughly 84% of them seen just once; the ten biggest clones take up around 13%. Material for sequencing was peripheral blood. The source is a woman in her 30s who had recovered from COVID-19. CDR3s include the opening cysteine and the closing phenylalanine or tryptophan. The D gene is left open where the match is weak. Expanded clones are given a class, and other clones once, few, many or no size at all.

d_call: TRBD1
cdr3_length: 16
v_call: TRBV7-3
j_call: TRBJ1-2
clone_size: -
cdr3_nt: TGTGCCAGCAGCCCCGGCCCAGGGGGAATTGTGCATGGCTACACCTTC
cdr3_aa: CASSPGPGGIVHGYTF

d_call: TRBD2
cdr3_length: 16
v_call: TRBV27
j_call: TRBJ2-5
clone_size: -
cdr3_nt: TGTGCCAGCAGCTACGCTAGCGGGAGAGTCCAAGAGACCCAGTACTTC
cdr3_aa: CASSYASGRVQETQYF

d_call: -
cdr3_length: 15
v_call: TRBV5-4
j_call: TRBJ1-2
clone_size: -
cdr3_nt: TGTGCCAGCAGCTTGCTAACAGGGTTTGGCTATGGCTACACCTTC
cdr3_aa: CASSLLTGFGYGYTF

d_call: TRBD1
cdr3_length: 14
v_call: TRBV5-1
j_call: TRBJ1-2
clone_size: few
cdr3_nt: TGCGCCAGCAGCTTGGACGACAGGGTAGTACGCTACACCTTC
cdr3_aa: CASSLDDRVVRYTF

d_call: TRBD2
cdr3_length: 17
v_call: TRBV7-2
j_call: TRBJ2-2
clone_size: -
cdr3_nt: TGTGCCAGCAGCTCGACTAGCGGGAAAGTGAACACCGGGGAGCTGTTTTTT
cdr3_aa: CASSSTSGKVNTGELFF

d_call: -
cdr3_length: 13
v_call: TRBV5-4
j_call: TRBJ1-2
clone_size: -
cdr3_nt: TGTGCCAGCAGCTTGGAACAGGGAGACGGCTACACCTTC
cdr3_aa: CASSLEQGDGYTF

d_call: -
cdr3_length: 13
v_call: TRBV19
j_call: TRBJ2-3
clone_size: -
cdr3_nt: TGTGCCAGTAGTATTCGGTACACAGATACGCAGTATTTT
cdr3_aa: CASSIRYTDTQYF

d_call: -
cdr3_length: 13
v_call: TRBV18
j_call: TRBJ2-7
clone_size: -
cdr3_nt: TGTGCCAGCTCACCGGGGGCAGACTACGAGCAGTACTTC
cdr3_aa: CASSPGADYEQYF

d_call: -
cdr3_length: 14
v_call: TRBV3-1/TRBV3-2
j_call: TRBJ1-1
clone_size: -
cdr3_nt: TGTGCCAGCAGCCAGAGAGAATTGAACACTGAAGCTTTCTTT
cdr3_aa: CASSQRELNTEAFF

d_call: -
cdr3_length: 13
v_call: TRBV10-3
j_call: TRBJ2-1
clone_size: -
cdr3_nt: TGTGCCATCGCCGAGATTGAGGAAAATGAGCAGTTCTTC
cdr3_aa: CAIAEIEENEQFF

d_call: -
cdr3_length: 12
v_call: TRBV3-1/TRBV3-2
j_call: TRBJ2-1
clone_size: -
cdr3_nt: TGTGCCAGCAGCCTCTACGACAATGAGCAGTTCTTC
cdr3_aa: CASSLYDNEQFF

d_call: TRBD2
cdr3_length: 16
v_call: TRBV7-2
j_call: TRBJ2-1
clone_size: -
cdr3_nt: TGTGCCAGCAGCTCCATTCGACTAGCGGGCAAGGATGAGCAGTTCTTC
cdr3_aa: CASSSIRLAGKDEQFF

d_call: -
cdr3_length: 11
v_call: TRBV5-1
j_call: TRBJ1-1
clone_size: once
cdr3_nt: TGCGCCAGCAGCTCTAAGGGGGAGGCTTTCTTT
cdr3_aa: CASSSKGEAFF

d_call: -
cdr3_length: 17
v_call: TRBV3-1/TRBV3-2
j_call: TRBJ1-5
clone_size: -
cdr3_nt: TGTGCCAGCAGCCAATTCCCCCCGGAAGGGGCGAATCAGCCCCAGCATTTT
cdr3_aa: CASSQFPPEGANQPQHF

d_call: TRBD1
cdr3_length: 14
v_call: TRBV11-3
j_call: TRBJ2-1
clone_size: -
cdr3_nt: TGTGCCAGCAGCGCTCGGGACAGGGAGGTTGAGCAGTTCTTC
cdr3_aa: CASSARDREVEQFF

d_call: TRBD2
cdr3_length: 15
v_call: TRBV19
j_call: TRBJ2-7
clone_size: -
cdr3_nt: TGTGCCAGTAGTATTGAACTAGCGGGAGTATACGAGCAGTACTTC
cdr3_aa: CASSIELAGVYEQYF

d_call: TRBD2
cdr3_length: 16
v_call: TRBV9
j_call: TRBJ2-1
clone_size: -
cdr3_nt: TGTGCCAGCAGCGTTTTAGGGGAGCGGGGCCACAATGAGCAGTTCTTC
cdr3_aa: CASSVLGERGHNEQFF

d_call: TRBD1
cdr3_length: 13
v_call: TRBV2
j_call: TRBJ1-1
clone_size: -
cdr3_nt: TGTGCCAGCAGTGGCAACAGGGGGGTCGAAGCTTTCTTT
cdr3_aa: CASSGNRGVEAFF

d_call: TRBD1
cdr3_length: 14
v_call: TRBV6-5
j_call: TRBJ2-5
clone_size: once
cdr3_nt: TGTGCCATGGGGGCAGGGGGCTTAGGGGAGACCCAGTACTTC
cdr3_aa: CAMGAGGLGETQYF

d_call: TRBD1
cdr3_length: 13
v_call: TRBV12-3/TRBV12-4
j_call: TRBJ2-7
clone_size: -
cdr3_nt: TGTGCCAGCAGTCCCGGACAGGGGGACGAGCAGTACTTC
cdr3_aa: CASSPGQGDEQYF

d_call: TRBD1
cdr3_length: 14
v_call: TRBV6-6
j_call: TRBJ2-5
clone_size: -
cdr3_nt: TGTGCCAGCAGCGCTGGGACAGGTAAAGAGACCCAGTACTTC
cdr3_aa: CASSAGTGKETQYF

d_call: TRBD2
cdr3_length: 14
v_call: TRBV2
j_call: TRBJ2-7
clone_size: -
cdr3_nt: TGTGCCAGCAGAAAGAACGGGGGGGTCTACGAGCAGTACTTC
cdr3_aa: CASRKNGGVYEQYF

d_call: TRBD2
cdr3_length: 14
v_call: TRBV30
j_call: TRBJ2-5
clone_size: -
cdr3_nt: TGTGCCTGGAGAGGGCGGGGGGGGCCGAGGACCCAGTACTTC
cdr3_aa: CAWRGRGGPRTQYF

d_call: TRBD2
cdr3_length: 15
v_call: TRBV6-4
j_call: TRBJ2-1
clone_size: few
cdr3_nt: TGTGCCAGCAGTGACTCTAGCGGGGGGGCCAATGAGCAGTTCTTC
cdr3_aa: CASSDSSGGANEQFF

d_call: -
cdr3_length: 15
v_call: TRBV9
j_call: TRBJ1-5
clone_size: once
cdr3_nt: TGTGCCAGCAGCGTAGGAGGATATAGCAATCAGCCCCAGCATTTT
cdr3_aa: CASSVGGYSNQPQHF

d_call: TRBD1
cdr3_length: 15
v_call: TRBV18
j_call: TRBJ1-1
clone_size: once
cdr3_nt: TGTGCCAGCTCACCCGCGACAGGGGGAGGCACTGAAGCTTTCTTT
cdr3_aa: CASSPATGGGTEAFF

d_call: -
cdr3_length: 14
v_call: TRBV5-6
j_call: TRBJ1-2
clone_size: -
cdr3_nt: TGTGCCAGCACGTTAGGCAGGGTGACCTATGGCTACACCTTC
cdr3_aa: CASTLGRVTYGYTF

d_call: TRBD2
cdr3_length: 20
v_call: TRBV7-3
j_call: TRBJ2-2
clone_size: -
cdr3_nt: TGTGCCAGCAGCTTAAAGCCCCTCAGTGGGCGCGGGAGCGTCACCGGGGAGCTGTTTTTT
cdr3_aa: CASSLKPLSGRGSVTGELFF

d_call: -
cdr3_length: 16
v_call: TRBV13
j_call: TRBJ1-3
clone_size: -
cdr3_nt: TGTGCCAGCAGCTTCGGGCAGGGTTTTACTGGAAACACCATATATTTT
cdr3_aa: CASSFGQGFTGNTIYF

d_call: -
cdr3_length: 14
v_call: TRBV7-9
j_call: TRBJ1-2
clone_size: -
cdr3_nt: TGTGCCAGCAGCTGGCAGGAGGGATTCTATGGCTACACCTTC
cdr3_aa: CASSWQEGFYGYTF

d_call: -
cdr3_length: 13
v_call: TRBV2
j_call: TRBJ2-7
clone_size: -
cdr3_nt: TGTGCCAGCAGTGACAAGACTTACTACGAGCAGTACTTC
cdr3_aa: CASSDKTYYEQYF

d_call: -
cdr3_length: 18
v_call: TRBV18
j_call: TRBJ2-7
clone_size: -
cdr3_nt: TGTGCCAGCTCACCCCCGCCAAAGCAAGCGACGTCCTCCTACGAGCAGTACTTC
cdr3_aa: CASSPPPKQATSSYEQYF

d_call: -
cdr3_length: 15
v_call: TRBV6-5
j_call: TRBJ2-7
clone_size: -
cdr3_nt: TGTGCCAGCAAGGTACAGGGTCCCAGCGCCTACGAGCAGTACTTC
cdr3_aa: CASKVQGPSAYEQYF

d_call: -
cdr3_length: 14
v_call: TRBV19
j_call: TRBJ2-2
clone_size: -
cdr3_nt: TGTGCCAGTAGTATATACAGCCCTGGAGGGGAGCTGTTTTTT
cdr3_aa: CASSIYSPGGELFF

d_call: -
cdr3_length: 15
v_call: TRBV7-2
j_call: TRBJ1-2
clone_size: -
cdr3_nt: TGTGCCAGCAGCTTGAGGGAGGCGGCCTCCTATGGCTACACCTTC
cdr3_aa: CASSLREAASYGYTF

d_call: TRBD1
cdr3_length: 16
v_call: TRBV15
j_call: TRBJ2-2
clone_size: -
cdr3_nt: TGTGCCACCAGCAGGGGGACAGGGGCGAACACCGGGGAGCTGTTTTTT
cdr3_aa: CATSRGTGANTGELFF

d_call: -
cdr3_length: 18
v_call: TRBV7-9
j_call: TRBJ1-1
clone_size: -
cdr3_nt: TGTGCCAGCAGCGGAACCGGGACACCGAATTTTATGAACACTGAAGCTTTCTTT
cdr3_aa: CASSGTGTPNFMNTEAFF

d_call: -
cdr3_length: 12
v_call: TRBV29-1
j_call: TRBJ2-7
clone_size: -
cdr3_nt: TGCAGCGTTGGGGGGGAATCCTACGAGCAGTACTTC
cdr3_aa: CSVGGESYEQYF

d_call: TRBD1
cdr3_length: 16
v_call: TRBV2
j_call: TRBJ2-7
clone_size: -
cdr3_nt: TGTGCCAGCAGTGAAGCGGACAGGCTAGGAAGGGACGAGCAGTACTTC
cdr3_aa: CASSEADRLGRDEQYF